This T cell receptor beta chain was obtained from a study of CD8 T cells in ankylosing spondylitis. Overall study results and limits: Characteristic of ankylosing spondylitis blood, it appeared, was a TCR beta motif comprising about 8 highly homologous variants. Earlier literature documents some of the motif variants in reactive arthritis synovial fluid and blood. Peripheral blood held disease-linked clones only at relatively low frequency, and these were CD8+.

The CDR3 is 16 amino acids. From germline, CDR1 is SGHRS and CDR2 YFSETQ. V dropped 4 bases and J dropped 0 bases, with 14 bases sitting between them. Quantitative barcoded 5'-RACE was used to prepare TCR beta libraries. TCRdb processed the 5' RACE reads anew with MiXCR; each CDR3 protein has one entry. The repertoire holds some 40,000 distinct CDR3 sequences, with approximately 10% as singletons. Ten or more counts support this clonotype. Its antigen is currently unknown. This chain joins TRBV5-1 and TRBJ2-1; unclear D gene. What was sequenced was blood, either unsorted or a sorted T cell fraction (not recorded which). This receptor was taken from a male donor with ankylosing spondylitis or in good health (not recorded which). CDR3 nucleotides: TGCGCCAGCAGCCCCGAGGCGAGAAGCTCCTACAATGAGCAGTTCTTC. Translating it yields CASSPEARSSYNEQFF. Looking up the rest from reference TRBV5-1 and TRBJ2-1 gives the full variable domain: KAGVTQTPRYLIKTRGQQVTLSCSPISGHRSVSWYQQTPGQGLQFLFEYFSETQRNKGNFPGRFSGRQFSNSRSEMNVSTLELGDSALYLCASSPEARSSYNEQFFGPGTRLTVL.